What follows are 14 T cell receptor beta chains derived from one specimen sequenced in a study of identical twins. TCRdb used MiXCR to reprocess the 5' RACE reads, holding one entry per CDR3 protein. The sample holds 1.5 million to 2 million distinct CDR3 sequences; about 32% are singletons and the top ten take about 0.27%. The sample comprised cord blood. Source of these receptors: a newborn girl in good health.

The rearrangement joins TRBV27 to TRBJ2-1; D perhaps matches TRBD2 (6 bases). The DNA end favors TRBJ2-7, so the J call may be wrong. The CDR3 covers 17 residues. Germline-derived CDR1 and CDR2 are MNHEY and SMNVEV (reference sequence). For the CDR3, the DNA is TGTGCCAGCAGTACCAATCCACTAGCCCCCTCCTACAATGAGCAGTACTTC. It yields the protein CASSTNPLAPSYNEQYF.

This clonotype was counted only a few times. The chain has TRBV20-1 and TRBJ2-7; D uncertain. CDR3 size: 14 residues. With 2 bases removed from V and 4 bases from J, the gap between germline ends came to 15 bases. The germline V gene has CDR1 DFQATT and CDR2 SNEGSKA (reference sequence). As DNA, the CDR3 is TGCAGTGCTAGACCGGCGCCCGGGTTTTACGAGCAGTACTTC. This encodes CSARPAPGFYEQYF.

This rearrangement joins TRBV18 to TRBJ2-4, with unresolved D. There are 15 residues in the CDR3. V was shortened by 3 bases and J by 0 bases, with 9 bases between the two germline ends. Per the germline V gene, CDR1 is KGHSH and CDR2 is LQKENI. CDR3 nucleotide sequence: TGTGCCAGCTCACCCCTCGACCTAGCCAAAAACATTCAGTACTTC. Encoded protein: CASSPLDLAKNIQYF.

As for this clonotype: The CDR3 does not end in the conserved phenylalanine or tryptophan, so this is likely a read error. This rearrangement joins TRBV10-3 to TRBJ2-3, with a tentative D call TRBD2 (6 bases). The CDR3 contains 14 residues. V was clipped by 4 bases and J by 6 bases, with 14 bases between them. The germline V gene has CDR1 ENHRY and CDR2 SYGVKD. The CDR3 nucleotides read TGTGCCATCAGTGGCCCACTAGCTTCTGATACGCAGTATGTT. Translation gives CAISGPLASDTQYV.

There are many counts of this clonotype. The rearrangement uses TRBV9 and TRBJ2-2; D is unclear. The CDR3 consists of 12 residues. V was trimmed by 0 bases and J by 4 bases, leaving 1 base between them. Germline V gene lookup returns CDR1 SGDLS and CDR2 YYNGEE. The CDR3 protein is CASSVATGELFF. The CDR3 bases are TGTGCCAGCAGCGTAGCCACCGGGGAGCTGTTTTTT.

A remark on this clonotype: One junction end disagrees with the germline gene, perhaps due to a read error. The chain's CDR3 is CASSQDRTGVNSPPHF. CDR3 DNA: TGTGCCAGCAGCCAAGATCGGACAGGGGTCAATTCACCCCCCCACTTT. The chain employs TRBV4-2 and TRBJ1-6; 9 bases are a match to TRBD1. The CDR3 contains 16 residues. Germline V gene data show CDR1 as LGHNA and CDR2 as YNFKEQ.

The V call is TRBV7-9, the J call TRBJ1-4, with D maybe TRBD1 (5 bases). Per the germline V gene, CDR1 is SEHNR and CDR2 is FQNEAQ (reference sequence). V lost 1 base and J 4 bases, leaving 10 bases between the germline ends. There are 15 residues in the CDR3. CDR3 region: CASSLEGPRNEKLFF. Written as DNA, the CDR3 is TGTGCCAGCAGCTTAGAGGGACCGCGTAATGAAAAACTGTTTTTT.

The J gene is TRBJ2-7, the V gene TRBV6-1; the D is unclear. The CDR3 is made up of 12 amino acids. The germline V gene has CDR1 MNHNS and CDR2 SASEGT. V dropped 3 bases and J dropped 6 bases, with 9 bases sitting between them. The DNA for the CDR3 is TGTGCCAGCAGTGACAAGGTGGGCGAGCAGTACTTC. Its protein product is CASSDKVGEQYF.

The chain's CDR3 is CASSARDSPLHF. The CDR3 DNA follows: TGTGCCAGCAGCGCGAGGGATTCACCCCTCCACTTT. The chain employs TRBV9 and TRBJ1-6; D unresolved. Germline V CDR1 and CDR2: SGDLS, YYNGEE. This CDR3 has 12 amino acids. V was shortened by 3 bases and J by 8 bases, with 6 bases between the two germline ends.

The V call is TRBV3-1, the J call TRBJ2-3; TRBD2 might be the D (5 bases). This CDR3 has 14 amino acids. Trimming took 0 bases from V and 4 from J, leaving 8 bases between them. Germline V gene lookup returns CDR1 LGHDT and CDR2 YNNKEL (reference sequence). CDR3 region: CASSQESRADTQYF. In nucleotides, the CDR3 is TGTGCCAGCAGCCAAGAATCGAGGGCAGATACGCAGTATTTT.

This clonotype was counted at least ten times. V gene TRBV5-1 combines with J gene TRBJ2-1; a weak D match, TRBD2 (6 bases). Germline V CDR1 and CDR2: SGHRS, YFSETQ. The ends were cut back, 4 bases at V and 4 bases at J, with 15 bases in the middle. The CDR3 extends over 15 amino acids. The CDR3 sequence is CASSPGTRTYNEQFF. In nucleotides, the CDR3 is TGCGCCAGCAGCCCGGGGACTCGGACTTACAATGAGCAGTTCTTC. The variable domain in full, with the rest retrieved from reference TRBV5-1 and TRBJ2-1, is KAGVTQTPRYLIKTRGQQVTLSCSPISGHRSVSWYQQTPGQGLQFLFEYFSETQRNKGNFPGRFSGRQFSNSRSEMNVSTLELGDSALYLCASSPGTRTYNEQFFGPGTRLTVL.

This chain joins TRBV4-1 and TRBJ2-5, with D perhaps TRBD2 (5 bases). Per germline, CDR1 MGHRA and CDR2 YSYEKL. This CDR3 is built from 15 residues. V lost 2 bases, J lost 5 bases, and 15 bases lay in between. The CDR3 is CASSQHGLAVETQYF. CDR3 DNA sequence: TGCGCCAGCAGCCAACATGGCCTAGCAGTGGAGACCCAGTACTTC.

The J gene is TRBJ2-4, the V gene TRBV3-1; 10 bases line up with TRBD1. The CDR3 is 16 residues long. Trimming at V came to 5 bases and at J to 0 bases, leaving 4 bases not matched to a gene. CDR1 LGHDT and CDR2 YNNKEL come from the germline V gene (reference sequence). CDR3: CASSVRQGAAKNIQYF. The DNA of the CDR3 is TGTGCCAGCAGCGTGAGACAGGGGGCAGCCAAAAACATTCAGTACTTC.

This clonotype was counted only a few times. CDR3 sequence (DNA): TGCAGTGCTGCCGGGACAGGGAACACTGAAGCTTTCTTT. Protein product: CSAAGTGNTEAFF. The genes are TRBV20-1 and TRBJ1-1; TRBD1 matches 8 bases. V lost 5 bases, J lost 1 base, and 3 bases stayed unmatched. The germline CDR1 and CDR2 sequences are DFQATT and SNEGSKA (reference sequence). This CDR3 spans 13 amino acids.